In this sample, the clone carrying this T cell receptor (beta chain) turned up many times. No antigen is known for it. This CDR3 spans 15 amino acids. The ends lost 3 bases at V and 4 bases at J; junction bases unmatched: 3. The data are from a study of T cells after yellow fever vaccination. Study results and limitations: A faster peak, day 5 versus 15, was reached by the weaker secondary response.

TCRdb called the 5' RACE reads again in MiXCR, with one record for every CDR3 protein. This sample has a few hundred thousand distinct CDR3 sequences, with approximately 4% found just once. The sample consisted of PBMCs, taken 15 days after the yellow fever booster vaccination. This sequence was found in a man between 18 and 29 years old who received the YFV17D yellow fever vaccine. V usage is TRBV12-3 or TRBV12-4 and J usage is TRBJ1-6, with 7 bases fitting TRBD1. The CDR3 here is CASSFGTVYNSPLHF. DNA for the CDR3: TGTGCCAGCAGTTTCGGGACAGTATATAATTCACCCCTCCACTTT.